This T cell receptor beta chain was found in a study of a mutant IDH1 vaccine in newly diagnosed glioma. Comment on this clone: Its antigen is still unknown.

Generated by immunoSEQ multiplex PCR, the TCRdb table keeps only in-frame clones and is missing some. Of about 58,000 clones listed, more than 80% were seen once; the top ten hold approximately 5%. The time point: week 35, safety follow-up. Each vaccine dose was 300 ug of mutant IDH1 20-mer peptide, with topical imiquimod. With V trimmed by 2 bases and J by 9 bases, 7 bases remained unmatched. The CDR3 extends over 15 amino acids. Germline CDR1 is SGDLS and CDR2 is YYNGEE. This clonotype was sampled from a man aged 35 to 55 with glioma. This chain joins TRBV9 and TRBJ2-1; TRBD2 aligns across 11 bases. The starting material was PBMCs, obtained from a glioma patient whose treatment included an IDH1 peptide vaccine. The CDR3 reads CASSVSGRAFREQFF. CDR3 in DNA: TGTGCCAGCAGCGTTAGCGGGAGGGCCTTTCGTGAGCAGTTCTTC.